This TCR beta chain was sequenced in a study of TIL therapy for anti-PD-1-resistant metastatic lung cancer. The CDR3 is 15 amino acids. CDR1 is MGHRA and CDR2 is YSYEKL in the germline V gene. The V end lost 8 bases, the J end lost 2 bases, and 19 bases lay between the germline ends. Stated time point: pre-treatment sample, taken before nivolumab and TIL therapy. Pleural nodules or supraclavicular lymph nodes made up most of the excised metastases sampled. The immunoSEQ assay was v3. Assay used: immunoSEQ multiplex PCR; TCRdb lists only in-frame clones, some missing. The sample includes roughly 28,000 clones, under 80% of them seen just once.

The chain joins TRBV4-1 to TRBJ2-7; D unclear. The starting material was tumor tissue, obtained at baseline. This TCR came from a woman between 25 and 80 years old with non-small cell lung cancer. CDR3 residues: CASATEFTTTYEQYF. DNA for the CDR3: TGCGCCAGCGCCACCGAATTCACCACCACCTACGAGCAGTACTTC.